One and the same sample provided the 10 T cell receptor beta chains below, sequenced in a study of T cell responses to AZD1222 COVID-19 vaccine. Repertoires were generated with immunoSEQ multiplex PCR, while TCRdb's copy carries only in-frame clones and drops some. Of 80,000 to 95,000 clones in the sample, around 89% were seen once. Sequenced material: peripheral blood, taken on day 0 of MenACWY control vaccination. The receptors derive from an adult in good health.

The V call is TRBV7-9, the J call TRBJ2-7; a possible D gene is TRBD1 (6 bases). Trimming pared 3 bases from V and 2 bases from J, leaving 11 bases between. The V gene's germline CDR1 is SEHNR and CDR2 FQNEAQ (reference sequence). The CDR3 covers 14 residues. CDR3 bases: TGTGCCAGCAGCTTGACAGGCTATACCTACGAGCAGTACTTC. Its protein product is CASSLTGYTYEQYF.

The chain carries TRBV28 and TRBJ2-3; D gene uncertain. In germline, CDR1 is MDHEN, CDR2 SYDVKM. The CDR3 runs to 14 residues. The V and J ends lost 3 bases and 1 base respectively, with 8 bases between them. For the CDR3, the DNA is TGTGCCAGCAGTTTTTACCGGGGCACAGATACGCAGTATTTT. Its protein is CASSFYRGTDTQYF.

The V and J genes are TRBV18 and TRBJ1-4, with D unclear. CDR3 length equals 15 residues. V was trimmed by 3 bases and J by 1 base, leaving 9 bases between them. CDR1 and CDR2 (germline): KGHSH, LQKENI. CDR3 amino acids: CASSPGVETNEKLFF. The CDR3 DNA reads as TGTGCCAGCTCACCGGGAGTCGAAACTAATGAAAAACTGTTTTTT.

This chain uses TRBV7-2 with TRBJ2-1; 10 bases map to TRBD2. The germline V gene encodes CDR1 SGHTA and CDR2 FQGNSA. The CDR3 loop spans 15 amino acids. Trimming cost V 5 bases and J 7 bases; bases outside gene matches: 8. The CDR3 is CASSPRTSGDNEQFF. As DNA, the CDR3 is TGTGCCAGCAGCCCTCGGACTAGCGGAGATAATGAGCAGTTCTTC.

This chain connects TRBV7-2 to TRBJ1-1, with D tentatively TRBD1 (5 bases). Looked up from germline, CDR1 is SGHTA and CDR2 is FQGNSA. This CDR3 contains 15 residues. V lost 1 base to trimming and J lost 4 bases, with 13 bases between them. CDR3 residues: CASSLVAGRGTEAFF. In nucleotides, the CDR3 is TGTGCCAGCAGCTTAGTTGCTGGGAGGGGCACTGAAGCTTTCTTT.

The V call is TRBV19, the J call TRBJ1-2; 9 bases align to TRBD1. V lost 8 bases and J lost 5; bases outside the gene matches: 6. The CDR3 covers 13 residues. The germline CDR1 and CDR2 sequences are LNHDA and SQIVND (reference sequence). The chain's CDR3 is CASSRDREYGYTF. The CDR3 DNA reads TGTGCCAGTTCCCGGGACAGGGAATATGGCTACACCTTC. Filled out from reference TRBV19 and TRBJ1-2, the complete variable domain reads DGGITQSPKYLFRKEGQNVTLSCEQNLNHDAMYWYRQDPGQGLRLIYYSQIVNDFQKGDIAEGYSVSREKKESFPLTVTSAQKNPTAFYLCASSRDREYGYTFGSGTRLTVV.

This clone has a handful of counts. The gene calls are TRBV5-6 and TRBJ1-1, with D possibly matching TRBD1 (5 bases). The CDR3 loop spans 14 amino acids. V gave up 4 bases and J gave up 1 base, with 11 bases separating them. CDR1 is SGHDT and CDR2 is YYEEEE in the germline V gene. Written as DNA, the CDR3 is TGTGCCAGCAGCACCATGGGGGGGAACACTGAAGCTTTCTTT. It codes for CASSTMGGNTEAFF. Full variable domain (remainder filled in from reference TRBV5-6 and TRBJ1-1): DAGVTQSPTHLIKTRGQQVTLRCSPKSGHDTVSWYQQALGQGPQFIFQYYEEEERQRGNFPDRFSGHQFPNYSSELNVNALLLGDSALYLCASSTMGGNTEAFFGQGTRLTVV.

The chain has TRBV2 and TRBJ1-4; D is possibly TRBD1 (5 bases). There are 15 residues in the CDR3. The V end lost 3 bases, the J end lost 8 bases, and 16 bases lay between the germline ends. CDR1 is SNHLY and CDR2 is FYNNEI in the germline V gene. CDR3 region: CASSDPGRGEEKLFF. For the CDR3, the DNA is TGTGCCAGCAGTGACCCGGGGAGGGGAGAGGAAAAACTGTTTTTT.

This chain's CDR3 is CASREQSTGTGGKHSYEQYF. The CDR3 bases are TGTGCCAGCAGAGAACAGAGTACCGGGACAGGGGGTAAACACTCCTACGAGCAGTACTTC. This chain connects TRBV14 to TRBJ2-7, with 11 bases identical to TRBD1. The CDR3 runs to 20 residues. CDR1 is SGHDN and CDR2 is FVKESK in the germline V gene. V gave up 6 bases and J gave up 0 bases; unmatched junction bases: 19.

V gene TRBV6-5 combines with J gene TRBJ2-7; D is possibly TRBD2 (5 bases). There are 12 residues in the CDR3. V gave up 6 bases and J gave up 6 bases, with 12 bases separating them. CDR1 is MNHEY and CDR2 is SVGAGI in the germline V gene. The CDR3 DNA is TGTGCCAGCAGAATCCGCGAGGGCGAGCAGTACTTC. Residues: CASRIREGEQYF.